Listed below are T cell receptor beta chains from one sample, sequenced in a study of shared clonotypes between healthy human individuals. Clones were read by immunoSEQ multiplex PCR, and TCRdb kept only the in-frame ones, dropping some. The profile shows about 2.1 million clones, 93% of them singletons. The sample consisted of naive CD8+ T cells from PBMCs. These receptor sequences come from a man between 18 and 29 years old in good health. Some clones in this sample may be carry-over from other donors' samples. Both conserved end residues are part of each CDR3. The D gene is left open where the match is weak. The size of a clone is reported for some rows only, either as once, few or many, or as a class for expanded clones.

CASSIVAMTTDTQYF	TGTGCCAGTAGTATAGTCGCGATGACCACAGATACGCAGTATTTT	-	-	TRBV19	TRBJ2-3
CASSFPRDSSSGNTIYF	TGTGCCAGCAGCTTTCCCAGGGATTCGAGCTCTGGAAACACCATATATTTT	-	-	TRBV7-2	TRBJ1-3
CASSFPGQGGYEQYF	TGTGCCAGCAGTTTCCCGGGACAGGGAGGCTACGAGCAGTACTTC	-	TRBD1	TRBV28	TRBJ2-7
CASTGLADEQFF	TGTGCCAGCACCGGGTTAGCCGATGAGCAGTTCTTC	-	-	TRBV9	TRBJ2-1
CASSYSTGHVNYEQYF	TGTGCCAGCAGTTACTCGACGGGACATGTAAACTACGAGCAGTACTTC	-	-	TRBV6-5	TRBJ2-7
CSVRTGVTYEQYF	TGCAGCGTGAGGACAGGGGTAACCTACGAGCAGTACTTC	-	TRBD1	TRBV29-1	TRBJ2-7
CASSQDRSGGFYGYTF	TGCGCCAGCAGCCAAGATAGGTCAGGGGGTTTCTATGGCTACACCTTC	-	TRBD1	TRBV4-3	TRBJ1-2
CASSRRVHLMNTEAFF	TGTGCCAGCAGCCGCCGGGTTCACCTTATGAACACTGAAGCTTTCTTT	-	-	TRBV5-4	TRBJ1-1
CAIKGAGSYEQYF	TGTGCCATCAAGGGTGCAGGGTCTTACGAGCAGTACTTC	-	-	TRBV10-3	TRBJ2-7
CATSREETQYF	TGTGCCACCAGCAGAGAAGAGACCCAGTACTTC	-	-	TRBV15	TRBJ2-5
CASSSTTRLEQYF	TGTGCCAGCAGTTCTACGACTCGACTTGAGCAGTACTTC	-	-	TRBV27	TRBJ2-7
CASSQERGAGNTIYF	TGCGCCAGCAGCCAAGAACGGGGTGCTGGAAACACCATATATTTT	-	-	TRBV4-3	TRBJ1-3
CASSPNYNEQFF	TGTGCCAGCAGTCCGAATTACAATGAGCAGTTCTTC	-	-	TRBV27	TRBJ2-1
CASSLNTGELFF	TGTGCCAGCAGTCTGAACACCGGGGAGCTGTTTTTT	-	-	TRBV7-9	TRBJ2-2
CASSIDTATDTQYF	TGTGCCAGTAGTATAGATACCGCCACAGATACGCAGTATTTT	-	-	TRBV19	TRBJ2-3
CASSLIDSNQPQHF	TGTGCCAGCAGTTTAATCGACAGCAATCAGCCCCAGCATTTT	-	-	TRBV28	TRBJ1-5
CASSPGWRGTGELFF	TGTGCCAGCAGCCCGGGATGGCGTGGCACCGGGGAGCTGTTTTTT	-	-	TRBV5-5	TRBJ2-2
CASSYSTGGGTEAFF	TGTGCCAGCAGTTATTCGACAGGGGGGGGCACTGAAGCTTTCTTT	-	TRBD1	TRBV6-6	TRBJ1-1
CASSYGTHQPQHF	TGTGCCAGCAGTTACGGGACGCATCAGCCCCAGCATTTT	-	-	TRBV27	TRBJ1-5
CASPPAGRSWDTEAFF	TGTGCCAGCCCCCCCGCCGGTAGGAGCTGGGACACTGAAGCTTTCTTT	once	-	TRBV28	TRBJ1-1
CASSYSITAGGPQYF	TGTGCCAGCAGTTACTCGATCACTGCGGGAGGGCCTCAGTATTTT	-	TRBD2	TRBV6-5	TRBJ2-3
CASSPRRSTEKLFF	TGTGCCAGCAGCCCTCGGCGCAGTACTGAAAAACTGTTTTTT	-	-	TRBV6-5	TRBJ1-4
CASSQGTANYGYTF	TGCGCCAGCAGCCAAGGGACAGCTAACTATGGCTACACCTTC	-	-	TRBV4-3	TRBJ1-2
CASSLARVPSYEQYF	TGTGCCAGCAGCTTAGCTAGGGTTCCCTCCTACGAGCAGTACTTC	-	-	TRBV7-6	TRBJ2-7
CASSLTTTLAKNIQYF	TGTGCCAGCAGCCTAACCACGACTCTAGCCAAAAACATTCAGTACTTC	-	-	TRBV5-5	TRBJ2-4
CASSPGTDVLGNTIYF	TGTGCCAGCAGCCCTGGGACGGATGTCCTTGGAAACACCATATATTTT	-	-	TRBV5-6	TRBJ1-3
CASKSYPGSTDTQYF	TGTGCCAGCAAATCCTACCCGGGGAGCACAGATACGCAGTATTTT	-	-	TRBV27	TRBJ2-3
CASSLFGITDTQYF	TGTGCCAGCAGTTTATTCGGGATCACAGATACGCAGTATTTT	-	-	TRBV27	TRBJ2-3
CASSESGLADNEQFF	TGCGCCAGCAGTGAGTCGGGACTAGCTGACAATGAGCAGTTCTTC	once	TRBD2	TRBV10-2	TRBJ2-1
CASSEAGGWGTDTQYF	TGTGCCAGCAGTGAAGCCGGCGGATGGGGGACAGATACGCAGTATTTT	-	-	TRBV6-1	TRBJ2-3
CASSHETSPVTDTQYF	TGTGCCAGCAGCCACGAAACTAGCCCCGTCACAGATACGCAGTATTTT	-	-	TRBV4-2	TRBJ2-3
CASSRMGQLLETQYF	TGCGCCAGCAGCCGAATGGGACAGCTTTTGGAGACCCAGTACTTC	-	TRBD1	TRBV5-1	TRBJ2-5
CASSLASRGTGVYGYTF	TGTGCCAGCAGCTTAGCTTCTCGAGGGACAGGGGTCTATGGCTACACCTTC	-	TRBD1	TRBV13	TRBJ1-2